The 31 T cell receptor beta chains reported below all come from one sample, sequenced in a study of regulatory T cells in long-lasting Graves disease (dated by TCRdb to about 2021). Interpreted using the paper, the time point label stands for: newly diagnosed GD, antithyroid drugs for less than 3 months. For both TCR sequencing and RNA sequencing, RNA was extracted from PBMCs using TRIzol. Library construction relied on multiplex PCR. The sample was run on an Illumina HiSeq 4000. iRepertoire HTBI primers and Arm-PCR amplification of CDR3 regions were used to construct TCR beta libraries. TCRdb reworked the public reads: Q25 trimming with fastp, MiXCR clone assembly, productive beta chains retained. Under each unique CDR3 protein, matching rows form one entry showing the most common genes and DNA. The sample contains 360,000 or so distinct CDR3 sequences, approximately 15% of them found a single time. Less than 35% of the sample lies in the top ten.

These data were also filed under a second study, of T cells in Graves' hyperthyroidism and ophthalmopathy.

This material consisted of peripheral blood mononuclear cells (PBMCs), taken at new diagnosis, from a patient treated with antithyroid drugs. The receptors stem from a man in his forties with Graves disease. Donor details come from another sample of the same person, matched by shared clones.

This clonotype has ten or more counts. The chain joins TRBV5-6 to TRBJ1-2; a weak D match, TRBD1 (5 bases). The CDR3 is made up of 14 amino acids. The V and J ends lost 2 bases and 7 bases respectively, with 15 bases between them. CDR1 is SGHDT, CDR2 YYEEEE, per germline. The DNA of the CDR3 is TGTGCCAGCAGCTTTTATCTTCAGGGTCCTGGCTACACCTTC. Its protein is CASSFYLQGPGYTF. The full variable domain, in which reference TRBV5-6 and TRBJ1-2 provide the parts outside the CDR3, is DAGVTQSPTHLIKTRGQQVTLRCSPKSGHDTVSWYQQALGQGPQFIFQYYEEEERQRGNFPDRFSGHQFPNYSSELNVNALLLGDSALYLCASSFYLQGPGYTFGSGTRLTVV.

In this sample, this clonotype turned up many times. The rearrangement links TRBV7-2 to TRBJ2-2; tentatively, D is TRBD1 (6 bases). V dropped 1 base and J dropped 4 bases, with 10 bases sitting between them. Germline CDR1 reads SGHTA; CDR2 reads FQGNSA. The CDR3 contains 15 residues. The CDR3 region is CASSLGVGATGELFF. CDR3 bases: TGTGCCAGCAGCTTAGGTGTGGGGGCCACCGGGGAGCTGTTTTTT.

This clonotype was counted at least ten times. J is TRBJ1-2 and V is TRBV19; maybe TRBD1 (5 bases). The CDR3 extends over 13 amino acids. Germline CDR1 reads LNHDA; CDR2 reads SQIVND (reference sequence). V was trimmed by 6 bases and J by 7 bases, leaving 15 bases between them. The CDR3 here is CASSWGPSGGYTF. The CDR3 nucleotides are TGTGCCAGTAGCTGGGGACCATCGGGTGGCTACACCTTC.

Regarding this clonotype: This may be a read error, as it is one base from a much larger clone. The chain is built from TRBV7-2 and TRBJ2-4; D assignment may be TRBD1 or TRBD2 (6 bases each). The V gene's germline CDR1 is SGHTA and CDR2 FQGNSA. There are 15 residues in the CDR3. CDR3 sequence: CASRATGTAGHEQLF. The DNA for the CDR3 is TGTGCCAGCAGGGCTACCGGGACGGCGGGACATGAGCAGCTCTTC.

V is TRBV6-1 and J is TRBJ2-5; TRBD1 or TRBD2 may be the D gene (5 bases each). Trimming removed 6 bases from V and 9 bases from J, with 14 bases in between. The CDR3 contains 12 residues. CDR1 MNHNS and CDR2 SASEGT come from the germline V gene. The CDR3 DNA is TGTGCCAGCAGGTCCGGGGCCCGGGCCCAGTACTTC. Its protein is CASRSGARAQYF.

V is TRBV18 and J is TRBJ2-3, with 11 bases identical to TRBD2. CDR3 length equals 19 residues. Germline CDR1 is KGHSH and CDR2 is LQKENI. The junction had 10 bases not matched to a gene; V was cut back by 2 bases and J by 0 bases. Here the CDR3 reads CASSPWALAGAFSTDTQYF. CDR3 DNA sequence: TGTGCCAGCTCACCATGGGCACTAGCGGGGGCCTTTAGCACAGATACGCAGTATTTT. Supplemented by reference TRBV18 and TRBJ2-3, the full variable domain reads NAGVMQNPRHLVRRRGQEARLRCSPMKGHSHVYWYRQLPEEGLKFMVYLQKENIIDESGMPKERFSAEFPKEGPSILRIQQVVRGDSAAYFCASSPWALAGAFSTDTQYFGPGTRLTVL.

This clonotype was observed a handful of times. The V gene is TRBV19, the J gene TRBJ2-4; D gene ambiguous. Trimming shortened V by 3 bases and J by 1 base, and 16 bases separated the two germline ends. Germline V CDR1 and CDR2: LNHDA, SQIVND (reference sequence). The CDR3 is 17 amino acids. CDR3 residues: CASSMGPLTPAKNIQYF. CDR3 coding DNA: TGTGCCAGTAGTATGGGCCCTTTAACCCCGGCCAAAAACATTCAGTACTTC.

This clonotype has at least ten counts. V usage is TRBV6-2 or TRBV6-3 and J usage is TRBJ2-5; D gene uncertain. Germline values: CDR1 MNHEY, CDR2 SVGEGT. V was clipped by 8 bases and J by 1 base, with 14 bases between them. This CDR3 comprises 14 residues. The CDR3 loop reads CASSMAGTQETQYF. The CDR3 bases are TGTGCCAGCTCGATGGCAGGTACCCAAGAGACCCAGTACTTC.

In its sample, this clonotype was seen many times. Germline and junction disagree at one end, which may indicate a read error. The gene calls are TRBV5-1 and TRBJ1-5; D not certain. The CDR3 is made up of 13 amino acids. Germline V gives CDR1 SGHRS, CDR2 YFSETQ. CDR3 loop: CASSLGRDQPQHF. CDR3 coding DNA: TGTGCCAGCAGCTTAGGGAGGGATCAGCCCCAGCATTTT.

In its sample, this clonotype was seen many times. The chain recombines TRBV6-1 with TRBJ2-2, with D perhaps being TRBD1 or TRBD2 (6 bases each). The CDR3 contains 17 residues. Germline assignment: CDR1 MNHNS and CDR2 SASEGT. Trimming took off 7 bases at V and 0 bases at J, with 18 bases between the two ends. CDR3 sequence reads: CASTVVGGPSNTGELFF. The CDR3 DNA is TGTGCCAGCACCGTTGTAGGGGGGCCATCGAACACCGGGGAGCTGTTTTTT.

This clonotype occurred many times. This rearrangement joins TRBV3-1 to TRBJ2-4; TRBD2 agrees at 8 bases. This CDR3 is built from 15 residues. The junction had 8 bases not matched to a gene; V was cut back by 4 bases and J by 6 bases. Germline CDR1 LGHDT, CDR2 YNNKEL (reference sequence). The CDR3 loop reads CASSLAGSGGNIQYF. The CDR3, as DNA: TGTGCCAGCAGCCTAGCGGGGAGCGGAGGAAACATTCAGTACTTC.

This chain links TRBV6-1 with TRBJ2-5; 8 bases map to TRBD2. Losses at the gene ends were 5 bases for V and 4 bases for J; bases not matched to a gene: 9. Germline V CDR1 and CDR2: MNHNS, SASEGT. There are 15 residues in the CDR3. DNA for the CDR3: TGTGCCAGCAGTACTTACGGGGGGGCCGCAGAGACCCAGTACTTC. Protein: CASSTYGGAAETQYF.

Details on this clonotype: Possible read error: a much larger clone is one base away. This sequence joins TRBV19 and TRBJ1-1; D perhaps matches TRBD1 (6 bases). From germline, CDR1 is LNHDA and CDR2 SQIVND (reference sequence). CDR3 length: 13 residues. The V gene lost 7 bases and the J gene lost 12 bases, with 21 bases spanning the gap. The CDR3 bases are TGTGCCAGTACCTCAACAGGGTTAGCGGCATCTTTCTTT. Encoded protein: CASTSTGLAASFF.

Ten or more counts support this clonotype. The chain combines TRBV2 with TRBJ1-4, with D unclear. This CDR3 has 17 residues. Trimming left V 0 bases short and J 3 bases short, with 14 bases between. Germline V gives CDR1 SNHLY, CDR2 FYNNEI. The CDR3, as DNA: TGTGCCAGCAGTGAAGCTCTTAGGAGGGAACCTAATGAAAAACTGTTTTTT. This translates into CASSEALRREPNEKLFF.

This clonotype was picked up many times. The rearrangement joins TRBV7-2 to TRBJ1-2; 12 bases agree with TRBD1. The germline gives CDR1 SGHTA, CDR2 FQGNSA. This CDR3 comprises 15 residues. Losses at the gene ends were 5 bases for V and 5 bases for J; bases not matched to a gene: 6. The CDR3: CASSTGTGGGYGYTF. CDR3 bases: TGTGCCAGCAGCACAGGGACAGGGGGCGGGTATGGCTACACCTTC.

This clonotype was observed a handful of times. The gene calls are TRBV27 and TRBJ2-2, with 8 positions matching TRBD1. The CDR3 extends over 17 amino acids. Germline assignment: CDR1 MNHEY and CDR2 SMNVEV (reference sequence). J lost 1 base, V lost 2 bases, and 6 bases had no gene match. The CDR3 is CASSLSRTGLNTGELFF. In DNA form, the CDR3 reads TGTGCCAGCAGTTTAAGTCGGACAGGGCTGAACACCGGGGAGCTGTTTTTT.

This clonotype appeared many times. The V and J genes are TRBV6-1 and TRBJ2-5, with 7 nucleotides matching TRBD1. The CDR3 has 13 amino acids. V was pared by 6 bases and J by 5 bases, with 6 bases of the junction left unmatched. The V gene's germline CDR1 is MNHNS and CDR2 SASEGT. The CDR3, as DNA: TGTGCCAGCAGACCGACAGGGTTGGAGACCCAGTACTTC. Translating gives CASRPTGLETQYF.

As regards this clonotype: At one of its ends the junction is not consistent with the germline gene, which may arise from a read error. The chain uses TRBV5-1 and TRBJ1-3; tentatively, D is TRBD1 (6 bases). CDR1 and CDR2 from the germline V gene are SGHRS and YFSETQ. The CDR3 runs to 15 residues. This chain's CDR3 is CASSLRDNSGNTIYF. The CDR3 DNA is TGTGCCAGCAGCCTCCGGGACAACTCTGGAAACACCATATATTTT. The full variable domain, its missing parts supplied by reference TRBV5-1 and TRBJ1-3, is KAGVTQTPRYLIKTRGQQVTLSCSPISGHRSVSWYQQTPGQGLQFLFEYFSETQRNKGNFPGRFSGRQFSNSRSEMNVSTLELGDSALYLCASSLRDNSGNTIYFGEGSWLTVV.

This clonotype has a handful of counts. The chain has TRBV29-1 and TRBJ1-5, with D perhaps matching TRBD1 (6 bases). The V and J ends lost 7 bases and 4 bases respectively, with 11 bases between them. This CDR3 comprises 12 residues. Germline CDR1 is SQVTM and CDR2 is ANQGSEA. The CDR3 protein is CSGPGENQPQHF. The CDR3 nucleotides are TGCAGCGGTCCAGGGGAAAATCAGCCCCAGCATTTT.

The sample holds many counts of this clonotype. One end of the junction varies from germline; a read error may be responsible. The CDR3 nucleotides are TGTGCCAGCAGCTTAGGAGGGGAGAACACTGAAGCTTTCTTT. It is translated as CASSLGGENTEAFF. The V and J genes are TRBV5-1 and TRBJ1-1; D is possibly TRBD1 (5 bases). Germline V gene sequence: CDR1 SGHRS, CDR2 YFSETQ. The CDR3 has 14 amino acids.

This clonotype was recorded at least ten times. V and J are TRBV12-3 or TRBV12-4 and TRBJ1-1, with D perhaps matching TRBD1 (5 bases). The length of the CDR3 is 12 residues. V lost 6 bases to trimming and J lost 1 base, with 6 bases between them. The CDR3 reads CASRGENTEAFF. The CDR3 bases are TGTGCCAGCAGGGGGGAGAACACTGAAGCTTTCTTT.

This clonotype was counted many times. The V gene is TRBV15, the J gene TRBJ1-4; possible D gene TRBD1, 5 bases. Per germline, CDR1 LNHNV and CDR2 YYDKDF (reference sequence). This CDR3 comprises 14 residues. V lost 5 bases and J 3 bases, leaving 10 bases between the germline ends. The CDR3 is CATSWRGANEKLFF. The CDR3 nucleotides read TGTGCCACCAGCTGGAGAGGGGCTAATGAAAAACTGTTTTTT.

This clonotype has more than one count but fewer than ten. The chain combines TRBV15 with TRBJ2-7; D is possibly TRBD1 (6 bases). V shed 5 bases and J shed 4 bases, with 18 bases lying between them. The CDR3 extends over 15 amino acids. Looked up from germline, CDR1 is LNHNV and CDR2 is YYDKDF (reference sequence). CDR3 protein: CATSPQGKGTYEQYF. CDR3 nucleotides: TGTGCCACCAGCCCCCAGGGGAAGGGGACATACGAGCAGTACTTC.

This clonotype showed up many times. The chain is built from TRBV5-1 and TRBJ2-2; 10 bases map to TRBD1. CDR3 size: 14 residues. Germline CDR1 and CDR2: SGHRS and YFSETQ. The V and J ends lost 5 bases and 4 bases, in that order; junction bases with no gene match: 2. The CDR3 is CASSRTGGTGELFF. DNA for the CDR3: TGCGCCAGCAGTCGGACAGGGGGCACCGGGGAGCTGTTTTTT.

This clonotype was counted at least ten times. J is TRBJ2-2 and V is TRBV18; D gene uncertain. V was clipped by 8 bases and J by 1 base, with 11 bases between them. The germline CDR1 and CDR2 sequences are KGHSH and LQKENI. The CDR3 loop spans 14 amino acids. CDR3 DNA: TGTGCCAGCAGCCCCCGACAGAACACCGGGGAGCTGTTTTTT. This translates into CASSPRQNTGELFF.

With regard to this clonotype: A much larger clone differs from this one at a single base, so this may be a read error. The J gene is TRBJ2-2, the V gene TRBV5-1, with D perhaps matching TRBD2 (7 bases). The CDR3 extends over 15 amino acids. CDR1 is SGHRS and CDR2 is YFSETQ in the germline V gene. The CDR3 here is CACSLDRGASGELFF. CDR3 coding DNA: TGCGCCTGCAGCTTGGACCGGGGGGCCTCCGGGGAGCTGTTTTTT. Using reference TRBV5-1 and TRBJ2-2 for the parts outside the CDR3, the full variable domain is KAGVTQTPRYLIKTRGQQVTLSCSPISGHRSVSWYQQTPGQGLQFLFEYFSETQRNKGNFPGRFSGRQFSNSRSEMNVSTLELGDSALYLCACSLDRGASGELFFGEGSRLTVL.

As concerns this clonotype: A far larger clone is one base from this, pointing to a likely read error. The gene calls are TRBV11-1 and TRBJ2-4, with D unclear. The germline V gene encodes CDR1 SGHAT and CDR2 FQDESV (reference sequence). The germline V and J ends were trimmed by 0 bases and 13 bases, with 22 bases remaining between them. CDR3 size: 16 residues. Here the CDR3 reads CASSLARQPPYNEQYF. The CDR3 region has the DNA TGTGCCAGCAGCTTAGCGAGGCAGCCCCCCTACAATGAGCAGTACTTC.

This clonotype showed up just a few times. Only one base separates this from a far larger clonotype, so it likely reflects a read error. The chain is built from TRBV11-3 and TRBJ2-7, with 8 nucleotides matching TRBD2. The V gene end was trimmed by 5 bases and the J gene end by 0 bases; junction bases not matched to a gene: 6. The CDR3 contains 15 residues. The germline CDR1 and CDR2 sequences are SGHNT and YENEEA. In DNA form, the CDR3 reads TGTGCCAGCAGCCTCCCGGGGGGGAGCTCCTACGAGCAGTACTTC. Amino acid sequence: CASSLPGGSSYEQYF.

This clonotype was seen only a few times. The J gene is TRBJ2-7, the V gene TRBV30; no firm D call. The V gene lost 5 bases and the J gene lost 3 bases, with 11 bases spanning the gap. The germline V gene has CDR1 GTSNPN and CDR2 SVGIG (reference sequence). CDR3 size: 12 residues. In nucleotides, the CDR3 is TGTGCCTGGTCCCCGAAAAACTACGAGCAGTACTTC. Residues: CAWSPKNYEQYF.

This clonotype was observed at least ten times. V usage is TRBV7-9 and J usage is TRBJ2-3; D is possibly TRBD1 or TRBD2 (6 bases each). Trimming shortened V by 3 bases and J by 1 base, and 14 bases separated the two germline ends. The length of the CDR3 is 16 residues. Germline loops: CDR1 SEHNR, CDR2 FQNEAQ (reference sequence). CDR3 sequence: CASSFERGQGTDTQYF. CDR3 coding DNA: TGTGCCAGCAGCTTCGAACGGGGGCAGGGCACAGATACGCAGTATTTT. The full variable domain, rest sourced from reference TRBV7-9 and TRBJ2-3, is DTGVSQNPRHKITKRGQNVTFRCDPISEHNRLYWYRQTLGQGPEFLTYFQNEAQLEKSRLLSDRFSAERPKGSFSTLEIQRTEQGDSAMYLCASSFERGQGTDTQYFGPGTRLTVL.

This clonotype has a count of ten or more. CDR3 nucleotides: TGTGCCAGCAGTTTATGGACGACAGGGTCTTACGAGCAGTACTTC. This encodes CASSLWTTGSYEQYF. The chain links TRBV28 to TRBJ2-7, with 7 bases fitting TRBD1. The CDR3 is made up of 15 amino acids. Germline trimming cut 0 bases from V and 4 bases from J; bases unmatched to any gene: 6. Germline CDR1 and CDR2: MDHEN and SYDVKM.